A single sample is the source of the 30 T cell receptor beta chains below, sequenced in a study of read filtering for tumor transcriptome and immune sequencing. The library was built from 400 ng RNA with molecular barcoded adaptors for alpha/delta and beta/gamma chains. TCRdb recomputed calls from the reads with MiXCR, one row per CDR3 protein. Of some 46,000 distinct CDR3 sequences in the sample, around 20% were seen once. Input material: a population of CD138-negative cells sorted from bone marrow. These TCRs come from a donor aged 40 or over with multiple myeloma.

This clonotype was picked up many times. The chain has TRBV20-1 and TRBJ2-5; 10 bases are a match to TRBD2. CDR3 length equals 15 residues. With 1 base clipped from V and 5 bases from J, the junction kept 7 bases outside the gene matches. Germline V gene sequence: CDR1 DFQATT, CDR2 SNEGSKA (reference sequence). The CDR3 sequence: CSARGIAGGRETQYF. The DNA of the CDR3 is TGCAGTGCTAGAGGAATAGCGGGAGGAAGGGAGACCCAGTACTTC.

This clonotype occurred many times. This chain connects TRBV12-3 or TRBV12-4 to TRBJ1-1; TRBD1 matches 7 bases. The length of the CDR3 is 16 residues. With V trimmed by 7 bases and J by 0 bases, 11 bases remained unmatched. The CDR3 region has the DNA TGTGCCAGCATCGATGACAGGGCGACAATGAACACTGAAGCTTTCTTT. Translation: CASIDDRATMNTEAFF.

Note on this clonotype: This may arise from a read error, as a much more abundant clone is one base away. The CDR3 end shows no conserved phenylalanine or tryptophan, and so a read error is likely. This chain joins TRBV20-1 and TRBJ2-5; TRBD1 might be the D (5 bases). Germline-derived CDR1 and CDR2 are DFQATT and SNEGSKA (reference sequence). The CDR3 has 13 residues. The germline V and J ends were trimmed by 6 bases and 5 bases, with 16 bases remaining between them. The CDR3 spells CSASTPGSETQYS. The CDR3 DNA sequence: TGCAGTGCCTCCACGCCAGGGTCGGAGACCCAGTACTCC.

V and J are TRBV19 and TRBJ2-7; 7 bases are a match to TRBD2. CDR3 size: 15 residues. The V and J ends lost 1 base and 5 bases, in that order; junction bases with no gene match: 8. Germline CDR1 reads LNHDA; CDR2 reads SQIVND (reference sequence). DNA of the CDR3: TGTGCCAGTAGTATAGTTGGCGGGAGTGGGAACGAGCAGTACTTC. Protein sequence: CASSIVGGSGNEQYF. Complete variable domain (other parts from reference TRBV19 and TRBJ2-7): DGGITQSPKYLFRKEGQNVTLSCEQNLNHDAMYWYRQDPGQGLRLIYYSQIVNDFQKGDIAEGYSVSREKKESFPLTVTSAQKNPTAFYLCASSIVGGSGNEQYFGPGTRLTVT.

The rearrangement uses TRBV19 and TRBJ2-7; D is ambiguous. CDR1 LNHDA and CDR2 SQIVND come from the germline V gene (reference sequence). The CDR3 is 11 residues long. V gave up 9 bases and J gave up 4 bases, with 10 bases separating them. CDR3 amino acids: CASQDRYEQYF. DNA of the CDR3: TGTGCCAGCCAGGACCGATACGAGCAGTACTTC.

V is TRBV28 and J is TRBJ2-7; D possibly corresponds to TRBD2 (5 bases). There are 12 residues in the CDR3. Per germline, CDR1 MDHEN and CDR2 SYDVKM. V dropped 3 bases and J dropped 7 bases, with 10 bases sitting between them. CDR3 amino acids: CASSLRRGEQYF. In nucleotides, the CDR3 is TGTGCCAGCAGTTTGAGGCGAGGGGAGCAGTACTTC.

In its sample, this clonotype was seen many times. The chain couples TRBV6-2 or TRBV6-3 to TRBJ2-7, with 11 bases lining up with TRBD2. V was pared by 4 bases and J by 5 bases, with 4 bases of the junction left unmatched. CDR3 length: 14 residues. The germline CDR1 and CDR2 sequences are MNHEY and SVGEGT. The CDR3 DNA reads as TGTGCCAGCAGTTTTCTAGCGGGAGGCGACGAGCAGTACTTC. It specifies CASSFLAGGDEQYF.

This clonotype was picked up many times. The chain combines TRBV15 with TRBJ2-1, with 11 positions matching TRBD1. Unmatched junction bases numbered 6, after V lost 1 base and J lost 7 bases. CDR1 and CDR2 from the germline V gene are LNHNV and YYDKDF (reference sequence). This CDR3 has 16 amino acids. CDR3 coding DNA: TGTGCCACCAGCAGAGCCCGGGACAGGGGGAGGAATGAGCAGTTCTTC. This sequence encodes CATSRARDRGRNEQFF.

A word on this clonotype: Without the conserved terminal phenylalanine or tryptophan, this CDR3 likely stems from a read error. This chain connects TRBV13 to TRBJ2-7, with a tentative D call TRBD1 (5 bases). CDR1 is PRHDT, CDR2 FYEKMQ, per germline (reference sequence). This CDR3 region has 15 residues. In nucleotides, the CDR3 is TGCGCCAGCAGTCCGCCGAGACAGAGCTCCTACGAGCAGTACTCC. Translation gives CASSPPRQSSYEQYS.

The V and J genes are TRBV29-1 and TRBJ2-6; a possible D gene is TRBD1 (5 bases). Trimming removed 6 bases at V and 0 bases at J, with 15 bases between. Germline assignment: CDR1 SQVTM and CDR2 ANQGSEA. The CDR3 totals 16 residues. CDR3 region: CSVDTQGSSGANVLTF. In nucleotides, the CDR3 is TGCAGCGTCGATACCCAGGGAAGCTCTGGGGCCAACGTCCTGACTTTC.

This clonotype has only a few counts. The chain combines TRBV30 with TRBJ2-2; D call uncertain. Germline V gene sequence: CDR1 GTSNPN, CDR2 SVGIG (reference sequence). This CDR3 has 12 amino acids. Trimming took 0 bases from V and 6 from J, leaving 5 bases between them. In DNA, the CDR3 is TGTGCCTGGAGTGTCGGCGCCGGGGAGCTGTTTTTT. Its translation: CAWSVGAGELFF.

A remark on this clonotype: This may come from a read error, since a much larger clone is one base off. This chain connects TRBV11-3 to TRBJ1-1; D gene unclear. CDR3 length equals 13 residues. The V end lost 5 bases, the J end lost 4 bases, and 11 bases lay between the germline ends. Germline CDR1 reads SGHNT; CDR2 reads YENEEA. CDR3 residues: CASSPRRVTEAFF. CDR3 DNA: TGTGCCAGCAGCCCGCGCCGGGTCACTGAAGCTTTCTTT.

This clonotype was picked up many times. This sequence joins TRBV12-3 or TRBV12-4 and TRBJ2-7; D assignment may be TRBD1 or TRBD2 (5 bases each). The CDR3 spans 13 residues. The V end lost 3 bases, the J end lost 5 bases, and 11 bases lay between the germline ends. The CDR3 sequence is CASSLAGSDEQYF. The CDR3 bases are TGTGCCAGCAGTTTGGCAGGGAGCGACGAGCAGTACTTC.

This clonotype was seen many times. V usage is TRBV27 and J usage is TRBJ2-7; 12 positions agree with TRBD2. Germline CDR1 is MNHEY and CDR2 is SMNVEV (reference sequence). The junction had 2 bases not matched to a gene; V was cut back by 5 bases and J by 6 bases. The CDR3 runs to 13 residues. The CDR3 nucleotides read TGTGCCAGCAGTCCGACTAGCGGGAGCGAGCAGTACTTC. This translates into CASSPTSGSEQYF.

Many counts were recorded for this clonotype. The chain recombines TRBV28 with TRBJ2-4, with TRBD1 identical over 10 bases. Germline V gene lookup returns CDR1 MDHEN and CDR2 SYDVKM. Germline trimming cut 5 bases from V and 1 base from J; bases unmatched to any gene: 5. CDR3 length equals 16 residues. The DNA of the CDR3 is TGTGCCAGCAGTCCCTTGGGACAGGGGGCCAAAAACATTCAGTACTTC. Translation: CASSPLGQGAKNIQYF.

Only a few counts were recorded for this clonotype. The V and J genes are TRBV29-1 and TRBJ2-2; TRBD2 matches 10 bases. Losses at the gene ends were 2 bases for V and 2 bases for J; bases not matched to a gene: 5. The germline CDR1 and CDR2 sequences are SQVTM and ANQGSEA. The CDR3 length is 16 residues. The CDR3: CSVETIAGGNTGELFF. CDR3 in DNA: TGCAGCGTTGAAACTATAGCGGGGGGAAACACCGGGGAGCTGTTTTTT.

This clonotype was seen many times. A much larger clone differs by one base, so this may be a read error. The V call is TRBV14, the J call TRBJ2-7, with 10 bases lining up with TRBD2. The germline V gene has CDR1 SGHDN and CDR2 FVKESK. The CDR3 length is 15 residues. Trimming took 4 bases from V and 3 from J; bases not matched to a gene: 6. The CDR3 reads CASSPPAGGRYEQYF. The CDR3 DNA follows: TGTGCCAGCAGCCCCCCAGCGGGAGGGCGCTACGAGCAGTACTTC.

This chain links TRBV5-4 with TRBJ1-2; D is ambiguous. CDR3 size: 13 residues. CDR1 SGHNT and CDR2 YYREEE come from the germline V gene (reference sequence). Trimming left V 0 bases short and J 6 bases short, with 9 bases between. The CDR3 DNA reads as TGTGCCAGCAGCTTGGAACAGATGGATGGCTACACCTTC. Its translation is CASSLEQMDGYTF.

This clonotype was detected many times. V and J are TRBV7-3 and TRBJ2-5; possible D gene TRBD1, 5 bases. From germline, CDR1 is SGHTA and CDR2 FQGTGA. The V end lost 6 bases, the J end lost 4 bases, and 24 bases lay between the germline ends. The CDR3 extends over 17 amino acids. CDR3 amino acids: CASRPGRVSNGIETQYF. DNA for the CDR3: TGTGCCAGCAGACCTGGCAGGGTTTCAAATGGGATAGAGACCCAGTACTTC.

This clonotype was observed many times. The CDR3 sequence is CASSLRSGRFTDTQYF. CDR3 nucleotide sequence: TGTGCCAGCAGTTTAAGGAGCGGGAGGTTCACAGATACGCAGTATTTT. J is TRBJ2-3 and V is TRBV28, with 9 positions matching TRBD2. The junction had 5 bases not matched to a gene; V was cut back by 2 bases and J by 2 bases. Germline V CDR1 and CDR2: MDHEN, SYDVKM. CDR3 length equals 16 residues.

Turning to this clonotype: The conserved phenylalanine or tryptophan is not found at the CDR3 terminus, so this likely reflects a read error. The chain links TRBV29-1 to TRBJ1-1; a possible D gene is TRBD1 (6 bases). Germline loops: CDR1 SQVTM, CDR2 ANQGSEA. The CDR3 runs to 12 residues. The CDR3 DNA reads TGCGGCGTTGAAGGGGGGGCCTACGAAGCTTTCCTT. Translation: CGVEGGAYEAFL.

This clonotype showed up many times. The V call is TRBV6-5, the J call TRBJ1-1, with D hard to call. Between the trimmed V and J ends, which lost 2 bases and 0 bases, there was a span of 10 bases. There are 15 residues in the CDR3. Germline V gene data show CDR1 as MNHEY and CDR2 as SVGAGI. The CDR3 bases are TGTGCCAGCAGTTACGCCCCATTTATGAACACTGAAGCTTTCTTT. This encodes CASSYAPFMNTEAFF.

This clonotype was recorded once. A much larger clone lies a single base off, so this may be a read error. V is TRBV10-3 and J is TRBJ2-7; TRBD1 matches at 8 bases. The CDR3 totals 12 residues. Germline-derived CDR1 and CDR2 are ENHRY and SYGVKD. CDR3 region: CANSDRGYEQYF. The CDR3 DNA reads TGTGCCAACAGTGACAGGGGCTACGAGCAGTACTTC.

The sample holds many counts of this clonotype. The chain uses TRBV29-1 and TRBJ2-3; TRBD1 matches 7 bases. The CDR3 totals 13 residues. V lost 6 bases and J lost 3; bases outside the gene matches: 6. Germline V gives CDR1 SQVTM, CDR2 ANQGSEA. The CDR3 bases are TGCAGCGTAAGACAGGGTGGTACAGATACGCAGTATTTT. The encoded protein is CSVRQGGTDTQYF.

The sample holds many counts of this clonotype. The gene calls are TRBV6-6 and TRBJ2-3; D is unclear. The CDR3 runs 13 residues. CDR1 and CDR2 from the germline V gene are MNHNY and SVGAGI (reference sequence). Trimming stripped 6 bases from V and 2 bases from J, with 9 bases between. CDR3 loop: CASRITSTDTQYF. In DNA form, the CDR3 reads TGTGCCAGCAGAATAACGTCCACAGATACGCAGTATTTT.

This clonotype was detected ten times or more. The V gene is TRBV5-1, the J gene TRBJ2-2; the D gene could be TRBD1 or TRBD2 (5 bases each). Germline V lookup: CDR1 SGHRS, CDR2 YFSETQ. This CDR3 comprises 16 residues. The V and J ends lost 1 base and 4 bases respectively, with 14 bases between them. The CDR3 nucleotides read TGCGCCAGCAGCTTGATATCGGGACGGGTCACCGGGGAGCTGTTTTTT. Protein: CASSLISGRVTGELFF.

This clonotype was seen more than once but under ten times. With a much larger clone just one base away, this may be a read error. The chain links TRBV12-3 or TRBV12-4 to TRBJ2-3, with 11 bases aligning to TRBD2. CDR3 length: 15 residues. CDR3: CAISATSGMPDTQYF. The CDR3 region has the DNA TGTGCCATCAGTGCGACTAGCGGGATGCCCGATACGCAGTATTTT.

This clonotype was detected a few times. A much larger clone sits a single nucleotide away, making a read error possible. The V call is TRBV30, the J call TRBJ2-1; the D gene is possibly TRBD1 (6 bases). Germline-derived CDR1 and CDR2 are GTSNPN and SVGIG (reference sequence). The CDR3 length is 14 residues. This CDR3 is CAWSGQGWYNEQLF. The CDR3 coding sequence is TGTGCCTGGAGTGGGCAGGGGTGGTACAATGAGCAGCTCTTC. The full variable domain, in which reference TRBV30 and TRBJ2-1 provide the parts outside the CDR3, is SQTIHQWPATLVQPVGSPLSLECTVEGTSNPNLYWYRQAAGRGLQLLFYSVGIGQISSEVPQNLSASRPQDRQFILSSKKLLLSDSGFYLCAWSGQGWYNEQLFGPGTRLTVL.

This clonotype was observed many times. The CDR3 loop is CASSLVWAQGARGANVLTF. The DNA of the CDR3 is TGTGCCAGCAGTTTAGTATGGGCGCAGGGGGCGCGAGGGGCCAACGTCCTGACTTTC. V usage is TRBV28 and J usage is TRBJ2-6, with TRBD1 identical over 8 bases. Losses at the gene ends were 2 bases for V and 4 bases for J; bases not matched to a gene: 13. The CDR3 is made up of 19 amino acids. The germline gives CDR1 MDHEN, CDR2 SYDVKM.

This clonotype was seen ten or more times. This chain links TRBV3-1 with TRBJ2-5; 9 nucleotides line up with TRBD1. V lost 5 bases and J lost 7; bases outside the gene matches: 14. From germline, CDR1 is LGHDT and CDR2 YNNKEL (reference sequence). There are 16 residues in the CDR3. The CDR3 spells CASSNSGTGNLGTQYF. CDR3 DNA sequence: TGTGCCAGCAGCAATTCCGGGACAGGGAATCTAGGGACCCAGTACTTC.